Listed here are 2 T cell receptor beta chains from one sample, sequenced in a study of graft-versus-host responses after intestinal transplantation. Profiling relied on immunoSEQ multiplex PCR, and the TCRdb table lists in-frame clones only, not all of them. The table has about a thousand clones, over 85% seen once. This material consisted of PBMCs, taken 9 days after transplant. The source is a human patient who received an intestinal transplant, so some T cells may come from the graft donor.

This clone is a singleton in its sample. V and J are TRBV29-1 and TRBJ2-7; 9 bases fit TRBD1. CDR1 is SQVTM and CDR2 is ANQGSEA in the germline V gene. This CDR3 has 15 residues. The V gene end was trimmed by 0 bases and the J gene end by 4 bases; junction bases not matched to a gene: 7. The CDR3 DNA follows: TGCAGCGTTGAAGATGCTACAGGGGGCGGATACGAGCAGTACTTC. Protein: CSVEDATGGGYEQYF.

The J gene is TRBJ2-7, the V gene TRBV2; D might be TRBD1 (6 bases). V was trimmed by 2 bases and J by 0 bases, leaving 11 bases between them. The CDR3 spans 15 residues. Per germline, CDR1 SNHLY and CDR2 FYNNEI. The CDR3 nucleotides are TGTGCCAGCAGTGAAATAGGGGGAGCCTCCTACGAGCAGTACTTC. Encoded protein: CASSEIGGASYEQYF. The whole variable domain, remainder taken from reference TRBV2 and TRBJ2-7, is EPEVTQTPSHQVTQMGQEVILRCVPISNHLYFYWYRQILGQKVEFLVSFYNNEISEKSEIFDDQFSVERPDGSNFTLKIRSTKLEDSAMYFCASSEIGGASYEQYFGPGTRLTVT.